Below, 22 T cell receptor beta chains from the same sample are listed, as sequenced in a study of blood T cells in healthy people across ages. PCR was performed a second time for about 7 to 12 cycles using a sample-barcoded 5' primer and a J-beta primer mix. TCRdb re-called the 5' RACE reads through MiXCR, storing one row per CDR3 protein. The sample consists of a few hundred thousand distinct CDR3 sequences, roughly a quarter of them appearing once. These data were also reused for a study on T cells of mothers and their children.

The sequenced sample was blood. Every receptor here comes from a boy between 2 and 15 years old in good health.

This clonotype was recorded at least ten times. This chain connects TRBV5-1 to TRBJ2-1; 7 positions agree with TRBD1. Germline V gene lookup returns CDR1 SGHRS and CDR2 YFSETQ. The CDR3 totals 16 residues. Losses at the gene ends were 4 bases for V and 0 bases for J; bases not matched to a gene: 7. In nucleotides, the CDR3 is TGCGCCAGCAGCGCCGACAGGGTAAGCTCCTACAATGAGCAGTTCTTC. Translation: CASSADRVSSYNEQFF. Using reference TRBV5-1 and TRBJ2-1 for the parts outside the CDR3, the full variable domain is KAGVTQTPRYLIKTRGQQVTLSCSPISGHRSVSWYQQTPGQGLQFLFEYFSETQRNKGNFPGRFSGRQFSNSRSEMNVSTLELGDSALYLCASSADRVSSYNEQFFGPGTRLTVL.

In its sample, this clonotype was seen a few times. The V and J genes are TRBV29-1 and TRBJ2-5; 7 bases are shared with TRBD1. TRBJ2-7 explains the end of the DNA better; the J call may be wrong. Germline CDR1 is SQVTM and CDR2 is ANQGSEA. The CDR3 contains 14 residues. CDR3 amino acids: CSVVGRGSNYEQYF. Here the CDR3 DNA reads TGCAGCGTTGTTGGCAGGGGGTCAAATTACGAGCAGTACTTC.

The chain links TRBV12-3 or TRBV12-4 to TRBJ2-1; maybe TRBD2 (6 bases). This CDR3 is built from 14 residues. V lost 6 bases, J lost 2 bases, and 11 bases lay in between. The CDR3 nucleotides are TGTGCCAGCAGGACTAGTCTCGCCTACAATGAGCAGTTCTTC. It yields the protein CASRTSLAYNEQFF.

This chain uses TRBV10-3 with TRBJ2-1, with 8 bases aligning to TRBD2. Losses at the gene ends were 0 bases for V and 0 bases for J; bases not matched to a gene: 4. The CDR3 has 17 amino acids. Per the germline V gene, CDR1 is ENHRY and CDR2 is SYGVKD. The CDR3 sequence: CAISESRLASSYNEQFF. CDR3 bases: TGTGCCATCAGTGAGTCGAGACTAGCGAGCTCCTACAATGAGCAGTTCTTC.

The chain combines TRBV14 with TRBJ1-3; a weak D match, TRBD1 (6 bases). CDR1 and CDR2 from the germline V gene are SGHDN and FVKESK. This CDR3 has 17 amino acids. The ends were cut back, 0 bases at V and 3 bases at J, with 15 bases in the middle. CDR3 protein: CASSQDGGAYRGNTIYF. The CDR3 bases are TGTGCCAGCAGCCAAGATGGGGGGGCATATCGTGGAAACACCATATATTTT.

This clonotype was picked up a small number of times. The V call is TRBV28, the J call TRBJ2-3, with D unresolved. The germline V gene has CDR1 MDHEN and CDR2 SYDVKM. V lost 2 bases to trimming and J lost 1 base, with 7 bases between them. This CDR3 has 14 residues. CDR3 in DNA: TGTGCCAGCAGTTTACCGGGCCGCACAGATACGCAGTATTTT. This encodes CASSLPGRTDTQYF. The whole variable domain, remainder taken from reference TRBV28 and TRBJ2-3, is DVKVTQSSRYLVKRTGEKVFLECVQDMDHENMFWYRQDPGLGLRLIYFSYDVKMKEKGDIPEGYSVSREKKERFSLILESASTNQTSMYLCASSLPGRTDTQYFGPGTRLTVL.

The chain combines TRBV7-8 with TRBJ1-1; 10 bases align to TRBD1. CDR3 size: 14 residues. V was clipped by 2 bases and J by 11 bases; unmatched bases: 8. The germline gives CDR1 SGHVS, CDR2 FQNEAQ. CDR3 residues: CASSLKGQGLKAFF. CDR3 nucleotide sequence: TGTGCCAGCAGCTTAAAGGGACAGGGGTTGAAGGCTTTCTTT.

In this sample, this clonotype turned up a few times. V and J are TRBV5-1 and TRBJ2-5; 7 bases align to TRBD1. Matching the DNA end better, TRBJ2-7 makes the J call doubtful. Germline V CDR1 and CDR2: SGHRS, YFSETQ. The CDR3 runs to 15 residues. The CDR3 spells CASSSLQGLHHEQYF. The CDR3 DNA sequence: TGCGCCAGCAGCTCTCTACAGGGGTTGCACCACGAGCAGTACTTC.

This clonotype was counted only a few times. The chain links TRBV27 to TRBJ2-1; 7 positions agree with TRBD1. The junction had 10 bases not matched to a gene; V was cut back by 5 bases and J by 0 bases. The V gene's germline CDR1 is MNHEY and CDR2 SMNVEV (reference sequence). The CDR3 contains 17 residues. CDR3 region: CASSARTGSFSYNEQFF. DNA for the CDR3: TGTGCCAGCAGTGCCCGGACAGGTAGCTTCTCCTACAATGAGCAGTTCTTC.

This chain joins TRBV18 and TRBJ1-1; unclear D gene. V lost 3 bases and J lost 5, with 10 bases in between. CDR3 length: 13 residues. Looked up from germline, CDR1 is KGHSH and CDR2 is LQKENI. Here the CDR3 reads CASSPYESTEAFF. The DNA of the CDR3 is TGTGCCAGCTCACCTTATGAGTCTACTGAAGCTTTCTTT.

The V call is TRBV21-1, the J call TRBJ1-4; the table's D call of TRBD1 was not tested on the DNA. TRBV21-1 constitutes a pseudogene. This CDR3 comprises 15 residues. CDR3 in DNA: TGTGCCAGCAGCCCCCGTGGGGGTGGTAATGAAAAACTGTTTTTT. Its protein product is CASSPRGGGNEKLFF.

This clonotype occurred a few times. The rearrangement joins TRBV7-2 to TRBJ2-3; 10 bases align to TRBD2. Germline CDR1 reads SGHTA; CDR2 reads FQGNSA. This CDR3 is 16 amino acids long. With V trimmed by 5 bases and J by 0 bases, 5 bases remained unmatched. The CDR3 DNA sequence: TGTGCCAGCAGCCGACGGACTAGCGGCAGCACAGATACGCAGTATTTT. It specifies CASSRRTSGSTDTQYF.

In this sample, this clonotype turned up a few times. The gene calls are TRBV6-5 and TRBJ2-4; D is unresolved. The CDR3 totals 13 residues. Deletions cut 6 bases from V and 5 bases from J, with 11 bases between. CDR1 is MNHEY, CDR2 SVGAGI, per germline. CDR3 in amino acids: CASRPLGENIQYF. In nucleotides, the CDR3 is TGTGCCAGCAGACCCCTAGGAGAAAACATTCAGTACTTC.

V is TRBV7-2 and J is TRBJ2-7, with no clear D. CDR3 size: 14 residues. V was cut by 6 bases and J by 7 bases, with 19 bases left in between. The germline gives CDR1 SGHTA, CDR2 FQGNSA. This CDR3 reads CASSYNGRLEEQYF. The CDR3 region has the DNA TGTGCCAGCAGTTATAATGGCAGACTCGAGGAGCAGTACTTC. The full variable domain, rest sourced from reference TRBV7-2 and TRBJ2-7, is GAGVSQSPSNKVTEKGKDVELRCDPISGHTALYWYRQSLGQGLEFLIYFQGNSAPDKSGLPSDRFSAERTGGSVSTLTIQRTQQEDSAVYLCASSYNGRLEEQYFGPGTRLTVT.

Only a few counts were recorded for this clonotype. The J gene is TRBJ2-5, the V gene TRBV6-2 or TRBV6-3, with 11 bases aligning to TRBD2. This CDR3 is built from 13 residues. The V and J ends lost 6 bases and 5 bases, in that order; junction bases with no gene match: 2. Germline V gene sequence: CDR1 MNHEY, CDR2 SVGEGT. DNA for the CDR3: TGTGCCAGCAGGCCTAGCGGGAGGGAGACCCAGTACTTC. Its protein is CASRPSGRETQYF.

V is TRBV7-2 and J is TRBJ2-5; 8 nucleotides align to TRBD2. The germline V gene has CDR1 SGHTA and CDR2 FQGNSA. The CDR3 is 14 residues long. J was trimmed by 3 bases and V by 5 bases; bases with no gene match: 5. CDR3: CASSRRGLEETQYF. The CDR3 nucleotides read TGTGCCAGCAGCCGACGGGGACTAGAAGAGACCCAGTACTTC.

This clonotype showed up just a few times. The chain is built from TRBV20-1 and TRBJ2-5; TRBD1 matches at 7 bases. This CDR3 has 16 amino acids. CDR1 is DFQATT and CDR2 is SNEGSKA in the germline V gene (reference sequence). V shed 1 base, J shed 5 bases, and the junction held 13 bases outside the gene matches. CDR3 DNA: TGCAGTGCTAGAGCCCAGGGAAAGGGGGCAGGGGAGACCCAGTACTTC. Encoded protein: CSARAQGKGAGETQYF.

This clonotype was counted a few times. This CDR3 is CASSAGTGTNYGYTF. CDR3 coding DNA: TGCGCCAGCAGCGCCGGCACAGGGACCAACTATGGCTACACCTTC. This sequence joins TRBV5-1 and TRBJ1-2, with D possibly matching TRBD1 (6 bases). The V end was cut by 4 bases, the J end by 2 bases, with 15 bases between. This CDR3 is 15 amino acids long. Germline V gene lookup returns CDR1 SGHRS and CDR2 YFSETQ.

This clonotype was counted only a few times. J is TRBJ2-3 and V is TRBV20-1; 7 bases match TRBD1. The ends lost 6 bases at V and 3 bases at J; junction bases unmatched: 6. This CDR3 region has 13 residues. The V gene's germline CDR1 is DFQATT and CDR2 SNEGSKA (reference sequence). CDR3 sequence: CSALRQGTDTQYF. CDR3 sequence (DNA): TGCAGTGCCCTCCGACAGGGTACAGATACGCAGTATTTT.

This chain links TRBV20-1 with TRBJ1-2; TRBD1 matches 10 bases. CDR3 size: 13 residues. V gave up 2 bases and J gave up 8 bases; unmatched junction bases: 5. Germline CDR1 reads DFQATT; CDR2 reads SNEGSKA (reference sequence). CDR3 sequence: CSARPGQGGGYTF. The CDR3 nucleotides are TGCAGTGCTAGACCCGGACAGGGGGGAGGCTACACCTTC.

About this clonotype itself: A read error may produce the germline difference seen at one junction end. This sequence joins TRBV6-2 or TRBV6-3 and TRBJ2-7; 7 nucleotides line up with TRBD2. This CDR3 contains 11 residues. The germline gives CDR1 MNHEY, CDR2 SVGEGT. CDR3 in amino acids: CASSYGTILFF. CDR3 in DNA: TGTGCCAGCAGTTACGGGACTATACTCTTCTTC.

This clonotype showed up just a few times. This chain joins TRBV5-5 and TRBJ2-2; a possible D gene is TRBD2 (5 bases). The CDR3 covers 15 residues. The V end lost 5 bases, the J end lost 5 bases, and 16 bases lay between the germline ends. Germline V gene data show CDR1 as SGHKS and CDR2 as YYEKEE (reference sequence). CDR3 in amino acids: CASRISGRGTGELFF. In DNA form, the CDR3 reads TGTGCCAGCAGGATCAGCGGCAGAGGGACCGGGGAGCTGTTTTTT. Full variable domain (remainder filled in from reference TRBV5-5 and TRBJ2-2): DAGVTQSPTHLIKTRGQQVTLRCSPISGHKSVSWYQQVLGQGPQFIFQYYEKEERGRGNFPDRFSARQFPNYSSELNVNALLLGDSALYLCASRISGRGTGELFFGEGSRLTVL.